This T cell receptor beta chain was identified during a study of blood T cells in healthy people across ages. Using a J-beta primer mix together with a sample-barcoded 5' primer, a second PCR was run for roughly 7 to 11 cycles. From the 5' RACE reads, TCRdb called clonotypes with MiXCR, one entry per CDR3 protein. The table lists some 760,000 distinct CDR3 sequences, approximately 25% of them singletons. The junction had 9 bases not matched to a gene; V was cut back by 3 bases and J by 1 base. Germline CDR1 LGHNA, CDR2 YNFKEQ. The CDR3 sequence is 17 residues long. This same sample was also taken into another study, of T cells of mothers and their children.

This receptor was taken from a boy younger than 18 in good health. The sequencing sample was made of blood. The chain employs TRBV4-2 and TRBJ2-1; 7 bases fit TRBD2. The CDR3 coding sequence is TGTGCCAGCAGCCAGGGTCCACTAGCGACATCCTACAATGAGCAGTTCTTC. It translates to CASSQGPLATSYNEQFF.